The 28 T cell receptor beta chains listed next were all sequenced from one sample in a study of blood T cell repertoires in COVID-19. Assay: immunoSEQ multiplex PCR; the TCRdb copy retains only in-frame clones and omits some. This table holds about 170,000 clones, around three quarters found once. Sequences were obtained from peripheral blood. The source is a man aged 55-75 years with acute or convalescent COVID-19.

The V gene is TRBV9, the J gene TRBJ2-7; a weak D match, TRBD1 (6 bases). From germline, CDR1 is SGDLS and CDR2 YYNGEE. V was pared by 3 bases and J by 3 bases, with 10 bases between. This CDR3 contains 13 residues. The CDR3 spells CASSDSQGYEQYF. In DNA form, the CDR3 reads TGTGCCAGCAGCGACTCACAGGGCTACGAGCAGTACTTC.

The rearrangement links TRBV6-5 to TRBJ1-6; D gene ambiguous. This CDR3 is built from 15 residues. Germline-derived CDR1 and CDR2 are MNHEY and SVGAGI. Trimming took 6 bases from V and 10 from J, leaving 19 bases between them. CDR3 sequence reads: CASRLYAFVGSPLHF. The CDR3 nucleotides read TGTGCCAGCAGACTCTACGCCTTCGTGGGCTCACCCCTCCACTTT.

The rearrangement uses TRBV19 and TRBJ1-2, with 9 nucleotides matching TRBD1. Germline trimming cut 6 bases from V and 7 bases from J; bases unmatched to any gene: 9. The V gene's germline CDR1 is LNHDA and CDR2 SQIVND (reference sequence). The CDR3 consists of 14 residues. The CDR3: CASSMGQGVIGYTF. Written as DNA, the CDR3 is TGTGCCAGTAGCATGGGACAGGGAGTAATTGGCTACACCTTC.

V is TRBV7-2 and J is TRBJ2-3, with 9 bases identical to TRBD2. CDR1 and CDR2 from the germline V gene are SGHTA and FQGNSA. V was clipped by 3 bases and J by 6 bases; unmatched bases: 4. The CDR3 length is 14 residues. CDR3 loop: CASSFTRGGDTQYF. The CDR3 nucleotides read TGTGCCAGCAGCTTTACGCGGGGGGGGGATACGCAGTATTTT.

The chain recombines TRBV3-1 (or the pseudogene TRBV3-2) with TRBJ2-2; D remains ambiguous. CDR1 and CDR2 (germline): LGHDT, YNNKEL (reference sequence). With 2 bases removed from V and 5 bases from J, the gap between germline ends came to 9 bases. This CDR3 is built from 14 residues. DNA of the CDR3: TGTGCCAGCAGCCAACCCCTCCCTACCGGGGAGCTGTTTTTT. It yields the protein CASSQPLPTGELFF.

J is TRBJ1-2 and V is TRBV4-3; D gene unclear. Germline assignment: CDR1 LGHNA and CDR2 YSLEER. CDR3 size: 16 residues. V lost 0 bases and J 3 bases, leaving 14 bases between the germline ends. For the CDR3, the DNA is TGCGCCAGCAGCCAAGACGAGAGGGCCTCGTACTATGGCTACACCTTC. Translation gives CASSQDERASYYGYTF.

This chain links TRBV5-6 with TRBJ1-6; perhaps TRBD1 as D (6 bases). V shed 2 bases and J shed 6 bases, with 12 bases lying between them. Per germline, CDR1 SGHDT and CDR2 YYEEEE. The CDR3 has 15 residues. CDR3 amino acids: CASSFGGASNSPLHF. CDR3 sequence (DNA): TGTGCCAGCAGCTTCGGGGGGGCAAGTAATTCACCCCTCCACTTT.

V and J are TRBV18 and TRBJ2-7; TRBD1 is a possible D gene (6 bases). The germline V and J ends were trimmed by 1 base and 1 base, with 11 bases remaining between them. The length of the CDR3 is 15 residues. Germline assignment: CDR1 KGHSH and CDR2 LQKENI. Here the CDR3 reads CASSPQGQTSYEQYF. In DNA, the CDR3 is TGTGCCAGCTCACCACAAGGACAGACGTCCTACGAGCAGTACTTC.

The chain recombines TRBV30 with TRBJ2-5; tentatively, D is TRBD2 (7 bases). Trimming left V 1 base short and J 5 bases short, with 11 bases between. The CDR3 covers 13 residues. Germline loops: CDR1 GTSNPN, CDR2 SVGIG (reference sequence). CDR3 in amino acids: CAWSAQGGETQYF. The CDR3 coding sequence is TGTGCCTGGAGTGCACAGGGAGGGGAGACCCAGTACTTC.

The gene calls are TRBV10-3 and TRBJ1-2; the D gene is possibly TRBD1 (5 bases). V lost 6 bases and J lost 5, with 46 bases in between. Per germline, CDR1 ENHRY and CDR2 SYGVKD. The CDR3 has 24 amino acids. This chain's CDR3 is CAISTRPTEANAPRRPPGRYGYTF. The CDR3 nucleotides are TGTGCCATCAGCACGAGACCGACAGAGGCGAACGCTCCCAGGCGCCCCCCGGGTCGATATGGCTACACCTTC.

The chain recombines TRBV11-2 with TRBJ1-6, with TRBD1 identical over 7 bases. The CDR3 is made up of 14 amino acids. The V gene's germline CDR1 is SGHAT and CDR2 FQNNGV. The J segment lost 6 bases and the V segment lost 6 bases, leaving 5 bases of the junction unmatched. The CDR3 region has the DNA TGTGCCAGCAGGGGACCAGGGGGTAATTCACCCCTCCACTTT. It specifies CASRGPGGNSPLHF.

This sequence joins TRBV7-6 and TRBJ2-7, with 12 bases matching TRBD2. Per the germline V gene, CDR1 is SGHVS and CDR2 is FNYEAQ. The CDR3 consists of 19 residues. V lost 3 bases and J lost 4; bases outside the gene matches: 16. CDR3 protein: CASSFHMTSGGTTPYEQYF. In DNA form, the CDR3 reads TGTGCCAGCAGCTTTCACATGACTAGCGGGGGCACGACGCCTTACGAGCAGTACTTC.

The rearrangement links TRBV6-5 to TRBJ2-1; possibly TRBD2 for D (5 bases). The length of the CDR3 is 14 residues. With 2 bases removed from V and 4 bases from J, the gap between germline ends came to 9 bases. The germline gives CDR1 MNHEY, CDR2 SVGAGI. CDR3 loop: CASSYTRGYNEQFF. Written as DNA, the CDR3 is TGTGCCAGCAGTTACACCCGGGGTTACAATGAGCAGTTCTTC.

This chain links TRBV5-1 with TRBJ2-7, with D perhaps TRBD1 (6 bases). This CDR3 contains 15 residues. Germline V gives CDR1 SGHRS, CDR2 YFSETQ. Trimming removed 5 bases from V and 0 bases from J, with 15 bases in between. DNA for the CDR3: TGCGCCAGCAGATATGGACAGCCACCCTCCTACGAGCAGTACTTC. Its protein product is CASRYGQPPSYEQYF.

The DNA for the CDR3 is TGTGCCAGCAGCTCGACAGGGGGCGCGATCAATCAGCCCCAGCATTTT. Protein sequence: CASSSTGGAINQPQHF. The rearrangement links TRBV27 to TRBJ1-5; TRBD1 matches 10 bases. This CDR3 has 16 residues. V lost 6 bases, J lost 3 bases, and 8 bases stayed unmatched. The V gene's germline CDR1 is MNHEY and CDR2 SMNVEV (reference sequence).

This clone was observed a single time. DNA for the CDR3: TGTGCCACCAGGGGGACTAGCACAGATACGCAGTATTTT. Translated, it gives CATRGTSTDTQYF. The gene calls are TRBV24-1 and TRBJ2-3; a possible D gene is TRBD2 (6 bases). V lost 7 bases, J lost 0 bases, and 7 bases lay in between. Germline CDR1 is KGHDR and CDR2 is SFDVKD. This CDR3 region has 13 residues.

The chain links TRBV19 to TRBJ2-6, with D maybe TRBD1 (6 bases). With 5 bases removed from V and 4 bases from J, the gap between germline ends came to 9 bases. The CDR3 is 14 residues long. The germline V gene has CDR1 LNHDA and CDR2 SQIVND (reference sequence). The CDR3 is CASSYGQGANVLTF. The CDR3 DNA reads TGTGCCAGTAGTTACGGACAGGGGGCCAACGTCCTGACTTTC. Supplemented by reference TRBV19 and TRBJ2-6, the full variable domain reads DGGITQSPKYLFRKEGQNVTLSCEQNLNHDAMYWYRQDPGQGLRLIYYSQIVNDFQKGDIAEGYSVSREKKESFPLTVTSAQKNPTAFYLCASSYGQGANVLTFGAGSRLTVL.

This clone appeared a single time. The V gene is TRBV7-2, the J gene TRBJ1-1; TRBD1 might be the D (6 bases). The V end was cut by 1 base, the J end by 4 bases, with 19 bases between. This CDR3 contains 17 residues. Germline V gene lookup returns CDR1 SGHTA and CDR2 FQGNSA. The CDR3 coding sequence is TGTGCCAGCAGCTTAGATAATGTTGGGAGGGGGACCACTGAAGCTTTCTTT. Residues: CASSLDNVGRGTTEAFF.

In its sample, this clone was seen a few times. As DNA, the CDR3 is TGTGCCAGCAGCCCCTCAAGTTCGGAGCAGGGCGTCTATGGCTACACCTTC. Encoded protein: CASSPSSSEQGVYGYTF. The V call is TRBV13, the J call TRBJ1-2; possible D gene TRBD1, 5 bases. Germline CDR1 and CDR2: PRHDT and FYEKMQ (reference sequence). The V end lost 5 bases, the J end lost 4 bases, and 23 bases lay between the germline ends. The CDR3 runs to 17 residues.

The rearrangement joins TRBV24-1 to TRBJ2-2, with D unclear. This CDR3 contains 16 residues. Germline loops: CDR1 KGHDR, CDR2 SFDVKD. V was pared by 4 bases and J by 2 bases, with 13 bases between. In nucleotides, the CDR3 is TGTGCCACCAGTGACCCCTTCTATTCTAACACCGGGGAGCTGTTTTTT. This translates into CATSDPFYSNTGELFF.

This chain links TRBV9 with TRBJ1-5; D call uncertain. This CDR3 has 14 amino acids. Germline V gives CDR1 SGDLS, CDR2 YYNGEE. V shed 1 base and J shed 6 bases, with 11 bases lying between them. CDR3 loop: CASSVWGGSQPQHF. The CDR3 bases are TGTGCCAGCAGCGTATGGGGAGGGAGTCAGCCCCAGCATTTT.

V gene TRBV4-1 combines with J gene TRBJ2-5, with TRBD1 matching 9 bases. CDR1 MGHRA and CDR2 YSYEKL come from the germline V gene. J was trimmed by 2 bases and V by 0 bases; bases with no gene match: 7. The CDR3 runs 17 residues. CDR3 protein: CASSQDRFGTGQETQYF. The CDR3 nucleotides are TGCGCCAGCAGCCAAGATCGGTTCGGGACAGGGCAAGAGACCCAGTACTTC.

This chain joins TRBV9 and TRBJ2-5; 11 bases fit TRBD1. With V trimmed by 0 bases and J by 5 bases, 6 bases remained unmatched. The germline gives CDR1 SGDLS, CDR2 YYNGEE. The CDR3 is made up of 16 amino acids. Written as DNA, the CDR3 is TGTGCCAGCAGCGTAGGGGACAGGGGGTCGGGGGAGACCCAGTACTTC. This sequence encodes CASSVGDRGSGETQYF.

The chain has TRBV4-1 and TRBJ1-5, with a weak D call TRBD1 (5 bases). Trimming removed 2 bases at V and 12 bases at J, with 23 bases between. The CDR3 has 16 amino acids. Looked up from germline, CDR1 is MGHRA and CDR2 is YSYEKL. The DNA for the CDR3 is TGCGCCAGCAGCCAATACGCGGGGGTCGGTGAGTTGGTCCAGCATTTT. Translated, it gives CASSQYAGVGELVQHF.

This clone was picked up one time. The V and J genes are TRBV27 and TRBJ2-3; the match to TRBD2 covers 8 bases. Trimming at V came to 6 bases and at J to 1 base, leaving 6 bases not matched to a gene. The CDR3 extends over 15 amino acids. Germline CDR1 is MNHEY and CDR2 is SMNVEV (reference sequence). In DNA, the CDR3 is TGTGCCAGCAGGCCCCTGACTAGCGGCACAGATACGCAGTATTTT. This translates into CASRPLTSGTDTQYF.

The CDR3 is CASSASAEKLFF. The CDR3 DNA reads as TGTGCCAGCAGTGCTTCAGCGGAAAAACTGTTTTTT. The chain has TRBV2 and TRBJ1-4, with D unresolved. V dropped 4 bases and J dropped 8 bases, with 8 bases sitting between them. This CDR3 spans 12 amino acids. Germline V gives CDR1 SNHLY, CDR2 FYNNEI.

The chain is built from TRBV21-1 and TRBJ1-1. TRBV21-1 corresponds to a pseudogene. This CDR3 has 17 amino acids. In DNA form, the CDR3 reads TGTGCCAGCAGCAAAGGCGGGGGCCCTCAACTTAACACTGAAGCTTTCTTT. Protein product: CASSKGGGPQLNTEAFF.

The CDR3 sequence: CASSLAGGAKNIQYF. The CDR3 DNA sequence: TGTGCCAGCAGCTTGGCGGGGGGAGCCAAAAACATTCAGTACTTC. This chain joins TRBV5-4 and TRBJ2-4; 7 nucleotides align to TRBD2. Germline-derived CDR1 and CDR2 are SGHNT and YYREEE (reference sequence). The CDR3 spans 15 residues. V lost 0 bases and J lost 0; bases outside the gene matches: 0.